This TCR beta chain was retrieved from a study of cytomegalovirus exposure and HLA in healthy donors. Study-wide results and limits: As a later analysis showed, a missense DCLRE1C variant was linked to trimming of TCR beta V- and J-genes. TRBV6-2, TRBV6-3 and some other V segments were excluded as indistinguishable.

The PCR used 60 Vbeta and 13 Jbeta primers. Measured with immunoSEQ multiplex PCR; TCRdb has only the in-frame clones, and not every one. The sample records some 130,000 clones, roughly 80% being singletons. This CDR3 has 17 amino acids. The J segment lost 3 bases and the V segment lost 7 bases, leaving 15 bases of the junction unmatched. The germline CDR1 and CDR2 sequences are MDHEN and SYDVKM. A remark on this clone: What it binds is not known.

Sequencing input: PBMCs. This chain uses TRBV28 with TRBJ2-4; TRBD2 agrees at 7 bases. The TCR was taken from a male donor in good health and CMV-seropositive. The CDR3 DNA reads TGTGCCAGCACTCGCCCGGGGGAGGGGTTTGTCAAAAACATTCAGTACTTC. Its protein product is CASTRPGEGFVKNIQYF.